This T cell receptor (beta chain) derives from a study of T cells after posttransplantation cyclophosphamide. Study-level results: After PTCy, TRB diversity resembled that of CNI/methotrexate controls.

This table comes from immunoSEQ multiplex PCR, and its TCRdb copy is limited to in-frame clones, with some not included. Observed are tens of thousands of clones, no singletons, with the top ten taking 6% to 7%. Trimming stripped 4 bases from V and 3 bases from J, with 18 bases between. Germline V gene sequence: CDR1 KGHSH, CDR2 LQKENI. The CDR3 is 16 amino acids. This clone was seen at least ten times. The antigen is not known. This related bone marrow graft donor gave peripheral blood on the day of marrow donation. This chain links TRBV18 with TRBJ1-2, with a tentative D call TRBD1 (5 bases). The source of this sequence is a woman aged 55-70 years in good health, CMV-negative, and a related stem cell transplant donor. Sequences were obtained from PBMCs. The CDR3 loop reads CASSRNGGLIDYGYTF. CDR3 DNA sequence: TGTGCCAGCTCACGAAACGGGGGACTAATTGACTATGGCTACACCTTC.